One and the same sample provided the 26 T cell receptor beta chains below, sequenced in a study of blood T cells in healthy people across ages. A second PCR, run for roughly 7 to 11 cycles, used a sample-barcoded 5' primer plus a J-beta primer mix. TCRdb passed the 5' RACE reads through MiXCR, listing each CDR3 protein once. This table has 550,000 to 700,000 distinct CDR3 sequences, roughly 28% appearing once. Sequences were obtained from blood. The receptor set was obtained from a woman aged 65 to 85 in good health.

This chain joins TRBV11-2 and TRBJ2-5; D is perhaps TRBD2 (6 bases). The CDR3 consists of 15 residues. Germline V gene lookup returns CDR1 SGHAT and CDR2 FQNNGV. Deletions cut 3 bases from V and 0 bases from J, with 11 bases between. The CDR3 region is CASSFRGTYQETQYF. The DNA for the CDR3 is TGTGCCAGCAGCTTCCGGGGGACGTACCAAGAGACCCAGTACTTC.

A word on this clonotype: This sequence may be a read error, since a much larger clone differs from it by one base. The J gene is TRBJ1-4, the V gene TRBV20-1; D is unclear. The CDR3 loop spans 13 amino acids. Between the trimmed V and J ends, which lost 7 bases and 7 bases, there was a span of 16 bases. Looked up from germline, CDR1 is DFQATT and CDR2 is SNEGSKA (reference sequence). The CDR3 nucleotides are TGCAGTGTCCTGTCCAGTGTCAGTGAAAAACTGTTTTTT. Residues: CSVLSSVSEKLFF.

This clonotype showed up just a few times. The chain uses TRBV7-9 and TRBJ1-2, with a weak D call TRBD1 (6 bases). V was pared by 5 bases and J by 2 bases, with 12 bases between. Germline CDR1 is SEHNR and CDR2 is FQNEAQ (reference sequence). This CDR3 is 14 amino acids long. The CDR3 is CASSPSGANYGYTF. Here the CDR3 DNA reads TGTGCCAGCAGCCCATCGGGGGCCAACTATGGCTACACCTTC.

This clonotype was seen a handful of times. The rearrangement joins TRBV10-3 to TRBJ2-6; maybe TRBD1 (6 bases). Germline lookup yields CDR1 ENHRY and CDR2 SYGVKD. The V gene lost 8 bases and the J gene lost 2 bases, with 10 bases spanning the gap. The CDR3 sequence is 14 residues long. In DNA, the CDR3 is TGTGCCATCCCCGACAGGACTGGGGCCAACGTCCTGACTTTC. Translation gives CAIPDRTGANVLTF.

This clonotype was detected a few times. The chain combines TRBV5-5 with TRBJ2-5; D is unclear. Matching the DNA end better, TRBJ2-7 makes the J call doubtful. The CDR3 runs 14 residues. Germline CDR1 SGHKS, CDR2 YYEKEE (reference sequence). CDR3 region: CASSLATSRVEQYF. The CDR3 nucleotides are TGTGCCAGCAGCTTGGCGACCTCCCGGGTCGAGCAGTACTTC.

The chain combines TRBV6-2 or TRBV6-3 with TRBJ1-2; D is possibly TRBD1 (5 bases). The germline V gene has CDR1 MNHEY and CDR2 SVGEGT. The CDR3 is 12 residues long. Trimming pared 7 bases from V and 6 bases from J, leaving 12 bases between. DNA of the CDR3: TGTGCCAGCAAAGGGGCAGAGAATGGCTACACCTTC. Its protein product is CASKGAENGYTF.

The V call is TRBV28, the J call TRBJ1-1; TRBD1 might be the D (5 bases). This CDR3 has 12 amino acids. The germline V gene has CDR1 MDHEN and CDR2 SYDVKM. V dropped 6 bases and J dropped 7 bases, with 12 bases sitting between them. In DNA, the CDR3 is TGTGCCAGCAGCAGTTCGACAGATGAAGCTTTCTTT. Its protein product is CASSSSTDEAFF.

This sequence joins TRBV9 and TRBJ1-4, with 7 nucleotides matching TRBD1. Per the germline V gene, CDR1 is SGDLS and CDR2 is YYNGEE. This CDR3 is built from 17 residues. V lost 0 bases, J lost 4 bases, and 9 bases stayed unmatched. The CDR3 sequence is CASSVVRPDRSNEKLFF. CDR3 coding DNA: TGTGCCAGCAGCGTAGTAAGGCCGGACAGGAGTAATGAAAAACTGTTTTTT.

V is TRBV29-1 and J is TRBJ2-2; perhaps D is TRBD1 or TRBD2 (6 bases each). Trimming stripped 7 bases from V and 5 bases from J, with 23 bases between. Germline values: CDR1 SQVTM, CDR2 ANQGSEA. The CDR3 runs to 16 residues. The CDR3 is CSAAPKGGMGTGELFF. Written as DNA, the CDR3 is TGCAGCGCTGCCCCCAAGGGGGGAATGGGGACCGGGGAGCTGTTTTTT.

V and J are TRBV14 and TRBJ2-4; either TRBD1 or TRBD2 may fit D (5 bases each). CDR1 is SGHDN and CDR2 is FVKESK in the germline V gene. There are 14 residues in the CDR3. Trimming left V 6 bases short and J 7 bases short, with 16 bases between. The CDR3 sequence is CASRRGGEGNIQYF. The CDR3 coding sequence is TGTGCCAGCAGACGCGGAGGAGAGGGGAACATTCAGTACTTC.

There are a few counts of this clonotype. CDR3 nucleotide sequence: TGTGCCAGCAGCCAGGGGGGACAGGCTGTCGGCTACACCTTC. It specifies CASSQGGQAVGYTF. The chain carries TRBV14 and TRBJ1-2, with 8 bases fitting TRBD1. J was trimmed by 8 bases and V by 3 bases; bases with no gene match: 8. Germline-derived CDR1 and CDR2 are SGHDN and FVKESK. The CDR3 is made up of 14 amino acids.

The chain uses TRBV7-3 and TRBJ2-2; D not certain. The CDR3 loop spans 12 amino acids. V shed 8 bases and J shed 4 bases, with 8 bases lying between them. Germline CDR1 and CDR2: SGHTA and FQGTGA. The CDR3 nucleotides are TGTGCCAGCCGTGAGCTCACCGGGGAGCTGTTTTTT. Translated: CASRELTGELFF.

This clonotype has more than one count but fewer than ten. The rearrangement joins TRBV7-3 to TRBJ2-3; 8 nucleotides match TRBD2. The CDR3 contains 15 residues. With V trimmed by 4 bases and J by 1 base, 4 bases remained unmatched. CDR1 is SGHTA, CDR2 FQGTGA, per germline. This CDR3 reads CASSSRGGRTDTQYF. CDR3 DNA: TGTGCCAGCAGCTCCCGGGGGGGCCGCACAGATACGCAGTATTTT. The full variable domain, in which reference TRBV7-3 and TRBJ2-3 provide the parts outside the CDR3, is GAGVSQTPSNKVTEKGKYVELRCDPISGHTALYWYRQSLGQGPEFLIYFQGTGAADDSGLPNDRFFAVRPEGSVSTLKIQRTERGDSAVYLCASSSRGGRTDTQYFGPGTRLTVL.

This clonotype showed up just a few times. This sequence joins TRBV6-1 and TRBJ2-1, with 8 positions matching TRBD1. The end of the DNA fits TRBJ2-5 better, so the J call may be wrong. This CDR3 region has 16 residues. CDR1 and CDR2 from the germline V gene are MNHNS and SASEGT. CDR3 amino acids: CASSEPRTGRRETQYF. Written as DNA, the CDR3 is TGTGCCAGCAGTGAACCTCGGACAGGGAGACGCGAGACCCAGTACTTC.

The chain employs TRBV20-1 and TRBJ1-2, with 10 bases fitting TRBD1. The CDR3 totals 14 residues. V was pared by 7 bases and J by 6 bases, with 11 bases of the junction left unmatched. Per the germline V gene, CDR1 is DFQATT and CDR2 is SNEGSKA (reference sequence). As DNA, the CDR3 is TGCAGTGTCCCCGGGTCCGGGACAGGGGATGGCTACACCTTC. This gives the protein CSVPGSGTGDGYTF.

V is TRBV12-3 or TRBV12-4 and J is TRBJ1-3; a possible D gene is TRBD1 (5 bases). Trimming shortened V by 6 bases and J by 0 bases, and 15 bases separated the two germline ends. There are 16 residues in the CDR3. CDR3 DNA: TGTGCCAGCAGATCGGCAGGGCGAAGCTCTGGAAACACCATATATTTT. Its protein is CASRSAGRSSGNTIYF.

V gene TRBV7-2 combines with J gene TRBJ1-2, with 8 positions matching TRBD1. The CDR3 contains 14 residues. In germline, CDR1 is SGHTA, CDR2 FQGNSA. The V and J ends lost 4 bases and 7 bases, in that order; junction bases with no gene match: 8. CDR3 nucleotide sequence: TGTGCCAGCAGCTATGGGAACCAGGGGGCTGGCTACACCTTC. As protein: CASSYGNQGAGYTF.

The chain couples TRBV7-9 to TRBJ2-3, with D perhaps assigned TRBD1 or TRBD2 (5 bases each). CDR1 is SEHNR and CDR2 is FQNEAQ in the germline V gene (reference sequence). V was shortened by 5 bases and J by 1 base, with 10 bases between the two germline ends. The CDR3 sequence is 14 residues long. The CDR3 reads CASSSRGRTDTQYF. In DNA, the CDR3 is TGTGCCAGCAGCAGCCGGGGACGCACAGATACGCAGTATTTT.

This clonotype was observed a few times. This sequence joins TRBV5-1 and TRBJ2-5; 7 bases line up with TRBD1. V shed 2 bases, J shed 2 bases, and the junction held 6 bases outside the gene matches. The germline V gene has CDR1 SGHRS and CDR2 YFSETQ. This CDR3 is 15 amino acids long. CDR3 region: CASSLGTASQETQYF. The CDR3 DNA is TGCGCCAGCAGCTTAGGGACAGCCTCTCAAGAGACCCAGTACTTC.

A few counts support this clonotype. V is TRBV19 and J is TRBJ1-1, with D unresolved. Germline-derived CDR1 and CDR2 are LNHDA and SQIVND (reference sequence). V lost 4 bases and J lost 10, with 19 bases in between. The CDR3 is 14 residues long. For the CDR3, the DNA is TGTGCCAGTAGTACTAATTCCGGGAGGATGAGAGCTTTCTTT. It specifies CASSTNSGRMRAFF.

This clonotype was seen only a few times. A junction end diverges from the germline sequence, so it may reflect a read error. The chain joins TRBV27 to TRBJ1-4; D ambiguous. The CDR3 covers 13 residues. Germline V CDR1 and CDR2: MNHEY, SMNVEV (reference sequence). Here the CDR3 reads CASSLSQPRKLLF. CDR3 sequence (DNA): TGTGCCAGCAGTTTATCTCAGCCCCGGAAACTGCTTTTT.

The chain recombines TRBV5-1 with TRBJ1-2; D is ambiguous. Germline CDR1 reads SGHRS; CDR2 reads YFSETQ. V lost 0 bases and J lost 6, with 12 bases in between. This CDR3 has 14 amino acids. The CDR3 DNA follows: TGCGCCAGCAGCTTGGGGTTGGCAGTGGATGGCTACACCTTC. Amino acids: CASSLGLAVDGYTF.

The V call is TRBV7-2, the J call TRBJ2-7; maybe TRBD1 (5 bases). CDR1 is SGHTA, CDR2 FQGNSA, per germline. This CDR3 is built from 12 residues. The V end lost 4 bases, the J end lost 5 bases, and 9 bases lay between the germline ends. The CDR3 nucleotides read TGTGCCAGCAGCTCCCAGGGCAACGAGCAGTACTTC. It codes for CASSSQGNEQYF.

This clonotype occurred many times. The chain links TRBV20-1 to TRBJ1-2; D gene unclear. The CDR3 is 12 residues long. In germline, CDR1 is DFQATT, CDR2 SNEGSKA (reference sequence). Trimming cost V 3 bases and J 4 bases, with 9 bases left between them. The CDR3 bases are TGCAGTGCTAGTAAACCTCTCTATGGCTACACCTTC. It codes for CSASKPLYGYTF.

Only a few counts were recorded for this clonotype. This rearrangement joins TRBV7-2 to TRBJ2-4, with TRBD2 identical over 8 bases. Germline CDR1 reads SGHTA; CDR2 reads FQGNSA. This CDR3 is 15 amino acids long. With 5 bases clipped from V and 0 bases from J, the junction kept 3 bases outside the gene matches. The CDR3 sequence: CASSKREQAKNIQYF. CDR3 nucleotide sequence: TGTGCCAGCAGCAAGCGGGAGCAAGCCAAAAACATTCAGTACTTC.

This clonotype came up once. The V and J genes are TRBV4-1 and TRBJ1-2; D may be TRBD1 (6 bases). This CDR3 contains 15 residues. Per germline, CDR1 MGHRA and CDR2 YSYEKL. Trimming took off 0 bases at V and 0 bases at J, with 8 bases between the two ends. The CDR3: CASSQDRGANYGYTF. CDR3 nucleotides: TGCGCCAGCAGCCAAGACAGGGGAGCTAACTATGGCTACACCTTC.